Each of the 14 T cell receptor beta chains below was sequenced from the same sample in a study of T cell responses to AZD1222 COVID-19 vaccine. Profiling relied on immunoSEQ multiplex PCR, and the TCRdb table lists in-frame clones only, not all of them. The table records 130,000 or so clones, less than 95% of them present only once. Sequences were derived from peripheral blood, sampled on day 0 of AZD1222 vaccination. Receptors were obtained from an adult in good health.

The table lists this clone with a few counts. The chain employs TRBV29-1 and TRBJ1-1, with D unclear. Germline values: CDR1 SQVTM, CDR2 ANQGSEA. Trimming left V 4 bases short and J 2 bases short, with 11 bases between. There are 13 residues in the CDR3. CDR3 sequence: CSVVLQLNTEAFF. The DNA of the CDR3 is TGCAGCGTTGTTTTACAATTAAACACTGAAGCTTTCTTT.

The rearrangement joins TRBV5-6 to TRBJ1-1, with D perhaps matching TRBD1 (6 bases). The CDR3 spans 12 residues. Trimming took off 3 bases at V and 10 bases at J, with 13 bases between the two ends. Per the germline V gene, CDR1 is SGHDT and CDR2 is YYEEEE. The CDR3 DNA is TGTGCCAGCAGCTACTTAGGAGGGGGAGCTTTCTTT. It codes for CASSYLGGGAFF.

The chain employs TRBV10-3 and TRBJ1-4, with D possibly matching TRBD1 (5 bases). The CDR3 sequence is 17 residues long. CDR1 is ENHRY and CDR2 is SYGVKD in the germline V gene. V was shortened by 0 bases and J by 4 bases, with 15 bases between the two germline ends. CDR3 region: CAISESNQSQGNEKLFF. DNA of the CDR3: TGTGCCATCAGTGAGTCGAATCAGAGCCAGGGTAATGAAAAACTGTTTTTT.

This clone is a singleton in its sample. V gene TRBV18 combines with J gene TRBJ2-1; a weak D match, TRBD1 (5 bases). The CDR3 covers 15 residues. Germline V gene sequence: CDR1 KGHSH, CDR2 LQKENI. Trimming shortened V by 4 bases and J by 4 bases, and 14 bases separated the two germline ends. The CDR3: CASSRSLDTYNEQFF. CDR3 DNA: TGTGCCAGCTCACGGAGCTTGGACACGTACAATGAGCAGTTCTTC. The full variable domain, in which reference TRBV18 and TRBJ2-1 provide the parts outside the CDR3, is NAGVMQNPRHLVRRRGQEARLRCSPMKGHSHVYWYRQLPEEGLKFMVYLQKENIIDESGMPKERFSAEFPKEGPSILRIQQVVRGDSAAYFCASSRSLDTYNEQFFGPGTRLTVL.

This chain uses TRBV6-2 or TRBV6-3 with TRBJ1-1; 8 bases agree with TRBD1. In germline, CDR1 is MNHEY, CDR2 SVGEGT. The CDR3 is made up of 15 amino acids. The trim removed 0 bases at V and 0 bases at J, leaving 0 bases unmatched. This CDR3 is CASSYSGQVNTEAFF. The CDR3 DNA is TGTGCCAGCAGTTACTCGGGACAGGTGAACACTGAAGCTTTCTTT.

The chain is built from TRBV5-6 and TRBJ1-4; the D gene is possibly TRBD1 (6 bases). The CDR3 runs to 15 residues. CDR1 is SGHDT and CDR2 is YYEEEE in the germline V gene. V shed 2 bases and J shed 3 bases, with 11 bases lying between them. CDR3 coding DNA: TGTGCCAGCAGCTTACAGGGTCTAGCTAATGAAAAACTGTTTTTT. Residues: CASSLQGLANEKLFF.

The chain combines TRBV19 with TRBJ1-6; no reliable D call. The V end was cut by 5 bases, the J end by 0 bases, with 5 bases between. The CDR3 contains 14 residues. Germline CDR1 reads LNHDA; CDR2 reads SQIVND (reference sequence). CDR3 sequence (DNA): TGTGCCAGTAGTTGGAGCTCCTATAATTCACCCCTCCACTTT. Protein sequence: CASSWSSYNSPLHF.

The chain combines TRBV2 with TRBJ2-7; 7 bases line up with TRBD1. The CDR3 contains 13 residues. J gave up 1 base and V 6 bases, and 3 bases lay outside the gene matches. Germline CDR1 SNHLY, CDR2 FYNNEI. CDR3 coding DNA: TGTGCCAGCAGCCGGGACAGTTCCTACGAGCAGTACTTC. Its protein product is CASSRDSSYEQYF.

CDR3 bases: TGTGCCAGCAGTATCGCCACAGGGAACTATGGCTACACCTTC. Protein: CASSIATGNYGYTF. The chain links TRBV6-2 or TRBV6-3 to TRBJ1-2; a possible D gene is TRBD1 (6 bases). The CDR3 is 14 amino acids. Trimming shortened V by 5 bases and J by 2 bases, and 12 bases separated the two germline ends. Germline V gene data show CDR1 as MNHEY and CDR2 as SVGEGT.

This clone has only one observation. V and J are TRBV5-6 and TRBJ1-1, with 8 positions matching TRBD1. Germline CDR1 is SGHDT and CDR2 is YYEEEE. With 4 bases clipped from V and 0 bases from J, the junction kept 11 bases outside the gene matches. The CDR3 consists of 17 residues. For the CDR3, the DNA is TGTGCCAGCAGCCCGTCCGGACAGGGACGGATGAACACTGAAGCTTTCTTT. It codes for CASSPSGQGRMNTEAFF.

The chain uses TRBV5-4 and TRBJ2-5, with 7 nucleotides matching TRBD2. The CDR3 contains 15 residues. Trimming removed 0 bases from V and 4 bases from J; junction bases left unmatched: 6. Germline CDR1 SGHNT, CDR2 YYREEE (reference sequence). CDR3 sequence (DNA): TGTGCCAGCAGCTTGGGGGGCGGGGGAGGAGAGACCCAGTACTTC. Encoded protein: CASSLGGGGGETQYF.

V gene TRBV4-3 combines with J gene TRBJ1-6; D unclear. The CDR3 length is 16 residues. Germline V lookup: CDR1 LGHNA, CDR2 YSLEER. V lost 6 bases and J lost 3, with 15 bases in between. CDR3 nucleotides: TGCGCCAGCAGACGGACGGTTCAAGTCTATAATTCACCCCTCCACTTT. It codes for CASRRTVQVYNSPLHF.

The rearrangement uses TRBV10-1 and TRBJ1-6; D gene unclear. The CDR3 runs to 13 residues. Germline V gene data show CDR1 as WNHNN and CDR2 as SYGVQD (reference sequence). Trimming stripped 4 bases from V and 10 bases from J, with 11 bases between. CDR3 region: CASSGPHGSPLHF. The CDR3, as DNA: TGCGCCAGCAGTGGCCCACATGGGTCACCCCTCCACTTT.

The chain recombines TRBV3-1 (or the pseudogene TRBV3-2) with TRBJ2-1; D perhaps matches TRBD2 (6 bases). Germline loops: CDR1 LGHDT, CDR2 YNNKEL (reference sequence). The CDR3 has 15 amino acids. Trimming took off 5 bases at V and 0 bases at J, with 11 bases between the two ends. CDR3 DNA: TGTGCCAGCAGCTCCCGGGACTTCTCCTACAATGAGCAGTTCTTC. Encoded protein: CASSSRDFSYNEQFF.